This TCR beta chain was documented in a study of T cell repertoires in cytomegalovirus infection. The V segment lost 4 bases and the J segment 1 base; nucleotides outside the gene matches: 8. The CDR3 loop spans 16 amino acids. Germline CDR1 reads MNHEY; CDR2 reads SMNVEV (reference sequence). Study-level findings and limits: HLA-C-restricted CMV-specific TCR beta clonotypes were dominant in the ex vivo response.

TCRdb re-called the reads through MiXCR, storing one row per CDR3 protein. The table shows about 830,000 distinct CDR3 sequences, with approximately 32% occurring only once. As to this clonotype: What it recognizes is unknown.

The chain employs TRBV27 and TRBJ2-7; 9 bases agree with TRBD1. The receptor's source is a human donor in good health (CMV status not recorded). Some clones in this sample may be carry-over from other donors' samples. Material: cultured CD8+ T cells from PBMCs, obtained from culture after CMV antigen stimulation. CDR3 amino acids: CASSSTDRGRSYEQYF. The CDR3 DNA is TGTGCCAGCAGTTCCACGGACAGGGGAAGGTCCTACGAGCAGTACTTC.